This TCR beta chain came from a study of tumor-infiltrating lymphocytes in primary liver carcinoma. Notes on the study in general: Reduced overlap was seen in tumor-adjacent and tumor-blood pairs versus tumor region pairs. Roughly 7.5-24% of top clones, and no more, occurred in all five tumor regions.

A primer in the constant region served to generate TCR beta cDNA from approximately 450 ng of total RNA. Slightly modified ARM-PCR served as the procedure for the TCR beta libraries. These libraries came from three rounds of nested multiplex PCR. A C-beta reverse primer was combined with TRBV1-TRBV30 forward primers in the first two PCR rounds, and each round had around 11 cycles. MiXCR, run by TCRdb on the multiplex PCR reads, gives a single entry per CDR3 protein. The sample includes 150,000 to 200,000 distinct CDR3 sequences, approximately 80% of them seen just once. Each 20-30 mg portion of unsorted bulk tissue served as the source for co-extraction of RNA and DNA. Patients showed chronic HBV infection and an absence of prior treatment. Viable tumor cells exceeded 75% in all tumor samples. The CDR3 is 15 amino acids. Germline V gives CDR1 MNHNY, CDR2 SVGAGI (reference sequence). Points on this clonotype: Its antigen is not identified. Sequence at one end of the junction differs from germline and may be a read error.

The rearrangement links TRBV6-6 to TRBJ1-6; 9 bases align to TRBD1. The sequencing input was tumor tissue from primary liver carcinoma. The sequence came from a man in his forties or fifties with primary liver carcinoma and hepatitis B virus infection. CDR3 DNA sequence: TGTGCCAACAGTCTCGGGACAGGGCGCGATTCACCCATCCACTTT. This sequence encodes CANSLGTGRDSPIHF.